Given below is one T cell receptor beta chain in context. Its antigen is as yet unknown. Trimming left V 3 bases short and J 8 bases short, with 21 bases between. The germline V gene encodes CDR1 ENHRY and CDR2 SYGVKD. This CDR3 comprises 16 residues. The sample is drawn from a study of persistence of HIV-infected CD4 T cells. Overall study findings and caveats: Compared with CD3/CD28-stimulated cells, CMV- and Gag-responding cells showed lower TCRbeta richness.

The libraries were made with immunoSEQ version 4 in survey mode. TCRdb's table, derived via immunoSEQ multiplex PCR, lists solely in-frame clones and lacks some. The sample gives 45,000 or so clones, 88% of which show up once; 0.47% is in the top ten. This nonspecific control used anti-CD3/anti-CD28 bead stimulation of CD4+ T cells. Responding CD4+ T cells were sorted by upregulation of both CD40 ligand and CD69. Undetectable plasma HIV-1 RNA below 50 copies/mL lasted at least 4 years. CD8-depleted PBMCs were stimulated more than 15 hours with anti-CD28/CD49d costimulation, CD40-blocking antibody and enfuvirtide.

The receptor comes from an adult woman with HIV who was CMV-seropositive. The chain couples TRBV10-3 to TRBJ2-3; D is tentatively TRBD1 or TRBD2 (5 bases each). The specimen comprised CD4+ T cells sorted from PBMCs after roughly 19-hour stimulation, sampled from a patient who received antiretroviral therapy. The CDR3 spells CAISDPVWGPTGTQYF. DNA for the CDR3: TGTGCCATCAGTGACCCAGTCTGGGGACCAACCGGTACGCAGTATTTT.